This TCR beta chain is from a study of CD8 T cells in Susac syndrome. The T cells that were sequenced for TCR beta were CD8+ and CD4+ cells from blood. Diagnostic criteria defined recently for definite or probable disease were met by the Susac syndrome patients. In this sample, this clonotype turned up once. When the RNA was reverse transcribed, random hexamers were used with an input of 0.5 to 1 ug. Amplification of TCR beta CDR3 spanned 54 Vbeta and 13 Jbeta via immunoSEQ multiplex PCR. MiXCR, run by TCRdb on the immunoSEQ multiplex PCR reads, gives a single entry per CDR3 protein. In the table there are 100,000 or so distinct CDR3 sequences, about 96% of which are singletons. Germline-derived CDR1 and CDR2 are MNHEY and SVGAGI. The CDR3 has 13 amino acids. The germline V and J ends were trimmed by 5 bases and 7 bases, with 11 bases remaining between them.

The sequenced sample was CD8+ T cells from PBMCs. This clonotype originated in a human donor with Susac syndrome. The chain recombines TRBV6-5 with TRBJ1-4, with D maybe TRBD1 (6 bases). This CDR3 is CASSAGAREKLFF. CDR3 nucleotides: TGTGCCAGCAGTGCGGGGGCGCGTGAAAAACTGTTTTTT.